This T cell receptor (beta chain) was sequenced during a study of T cells in localized non-small cell lung cancer. Profiling relied on immunoSEQ multiplex PCR, and the TCRdb table lists in-frame clones only, not all of them. The sample shows 10,000 to 15,000 clones, roughly 86% of them seen only once. Looked up from germline, CDR1 is SGHVS and CDR2 is FQNEAQ. The CDR3 loop spans 13 amino acids. V was shortened by 2 bases and J by 1 base, with 5 bases between the two germline ends. The chain employs TRBV7-8 and TRBJ1-1; D remains unclear. Sequencing was performed on peripheral blood, taken before any cancer treatment. This TCR derives from a male donor older than 55 with stage III lung adenocarcinoma. The CDR3: CASSLPPNTEAFF. In DNA form, the CDR3 reads TGTGCCAGCAGCTTACCTCCGAACACTGAAGCTTTCTTT.